This TCR beta chain appears in the sequencing data of a study of response to subunit inactivated influenza vaccine. Germline V gene sequence: CDR1 SGHTA, CDR2 FQGNSA. Deletions cut 4 bases from V and 0 bases from J, with 11 bases between. This CDR3 region has 15 residues. TCRdb reprocessed the RT-PCR reads via MiXCR and lists one record per CDR3 protein. The profile covers some 520,000 distinct CDR3 sequences, with about 17% appearing a single time and 3% taken by the ten largest. Sample: CD4+ T cells sorted from PBMCs, taken around 25 months after vaccination. This receptor was obtained from a man aged 50 to 69 who received an inactivated influenza vaccine. The genes are TRBV7-2 and TRBJ2-3; D is uncertain. Here the CDR3 reads CASSWKISSTDTQYF. The CDR3 region has the DNA TGTGCCAGCAGCTGGAAAATTTCTAGCACAGATACGCAGTATTTT. Full variable domain (missing parts from reference TRBV7-2 and TRBJ2-3): GAGVSQSPSNKVTEKGKDVELRCDPISGHTALYWYRQSLGQGLEFLIYFQGNSAPDKSGLPSDRFSAERTGGSVSTLTIQRTQQEDSAVYLCASSWKISSTDTQYFGPGTRLTVL.